The present entry profiles one T cell receptor beta chain with its context. The clone's antigen remains unknown. It has no much larger one-base neighbor in the sample; base qualities were not kept. Collaborating institutions collected whole blood in K2EDTA tubes following their own protocols. For TCRbeta analysis, collaborators shipped samples in one of three forms: frozen whole blood, isolated PBMCs, or DNA extracted from either of those sample types. This specimen belongs to a study of blood T cell repertoires in COVID-19 (dated by TCRdb to 2018 to 2020). Study-wide context: Samples covering the acute and convalescent phases of COVID-19 were provided by collaborators in the United States, Italy and Spain. HLA class I and class II types, where available, came from metadata supplied by the sample provider rather than from assay-based typing. A freely available public database, intended as a resource for researchers studying the immune response to SARS-CoV-2, is where the repertoires were released. Sample metadata almost always included a de-identified subject ID, COVID-19 status, age in years and sex. The material from the prospective study consisted of cDNA or gDNA derived from T cells, B-cell-depleted T cells, or PBMCs. Samples were obtained from the ongoing ImmuneRACE study (first 160 participants) and from approximately 1,200 subjects provided by 6 global collaborators. Deeply sampled blood TCRbeta repertoires from subjects exposed to, actively infected with, or recovered from COVID-19 were included in the dataset.

What the study reported, not specific to this receptor: The quantity of clinical and demographic metadata differed by source and by participant and was supplied without curation.

The immunoSEQ Assay, a bias-controlled multiplex PCR, was used to amplify TCRbeta CDR3 regions from genomic DNA. Under the source paper's analysis protocol: The number of nucleated cells in each sample was estimated by amplification of reference gene primers within the assay. Sequence reads were collapsed and filtered to measure the absolute abundance of every unique TCRbeta CDR3 rearrangement. For each sample, productive Simpson clonality was calculated as the square root of Simpson's diversity index across productive rearrangements. TCRdb took over this immuneACCESS table, retaining in-frame rearrangements with V and J assigned. Such tables are incomplete; in checked studies, under half of the missing clones stem from an unresolved V gene, and the remainder is unexplained. From that table come the V and J calls and clone size; the DNA was used to work out D and trimming. This sample has 35,000 to 55,000 clones in its table, and 88% of those were observed once. 3.7% of the sample is held by the ten biggest clonotypes.

From cysteine to phenylalanine, the CDR3 is 14 amino acids long. The entry retains the CDR3 DNA only, 42 bases that are in frame from base 1. Ends trimmed: V by 2 bases, J by 15 bases; bases unmatched to a gene: 9. According to the germline V gene, CDR1 reads SGHTA and CDR2 reads FQGNSA. Recombination joined TRBV7-2 with TRBJ2-1, and 11 junction bases match TRBD1. The clonotype was recovered from a human donor in a cohort sampled during active COVID-19. The sample consisted of peripheral blood. The DNA sequence is given as TGTGCCAGCAGCTTAAGGGGACAGGGGGGAGAATTGTTCTTC. Translation gives CASSLRGQGGELFF.